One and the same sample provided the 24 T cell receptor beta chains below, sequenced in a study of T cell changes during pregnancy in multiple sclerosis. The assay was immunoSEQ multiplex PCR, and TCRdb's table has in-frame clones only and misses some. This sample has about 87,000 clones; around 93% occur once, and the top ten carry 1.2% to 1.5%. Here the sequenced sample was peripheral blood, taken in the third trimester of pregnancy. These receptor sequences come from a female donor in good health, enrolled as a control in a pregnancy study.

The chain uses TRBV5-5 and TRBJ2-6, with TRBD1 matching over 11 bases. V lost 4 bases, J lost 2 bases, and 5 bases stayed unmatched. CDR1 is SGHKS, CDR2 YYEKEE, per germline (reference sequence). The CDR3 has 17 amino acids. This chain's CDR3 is CASSPWTGGTGANVLTF. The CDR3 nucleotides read TGTGCCAGCAGCCCTTGGACAGGGGGCACTGGGGCCAACGTCCTGACTTTC.

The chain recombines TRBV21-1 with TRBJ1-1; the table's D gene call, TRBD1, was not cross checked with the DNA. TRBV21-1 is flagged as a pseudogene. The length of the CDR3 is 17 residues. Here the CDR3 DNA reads TGTGCCAGCAGCAAGAGGTCGGGACAGGCCTCGAACACTGAAGCTTTCTTT. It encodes CASSKRSGQASNTEAFF.

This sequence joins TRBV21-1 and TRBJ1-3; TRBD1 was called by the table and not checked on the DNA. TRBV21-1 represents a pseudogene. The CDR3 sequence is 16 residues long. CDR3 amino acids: CASSKEGRGAGNTIYF. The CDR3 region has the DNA TGTGCCAGCAGCAAAGAGGGCAGGGGTGCTGGAAACACCATATATTTT.

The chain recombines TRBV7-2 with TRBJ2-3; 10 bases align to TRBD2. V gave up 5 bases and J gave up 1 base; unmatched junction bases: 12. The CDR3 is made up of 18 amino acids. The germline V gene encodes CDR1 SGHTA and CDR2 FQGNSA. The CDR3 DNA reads TGTGCCAGCAGCCGCTGGGGAGCGGGAGGGCCGGGCACAGATACGCAGTATTTT. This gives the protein CASSRWGAGGPGTDTQYF.

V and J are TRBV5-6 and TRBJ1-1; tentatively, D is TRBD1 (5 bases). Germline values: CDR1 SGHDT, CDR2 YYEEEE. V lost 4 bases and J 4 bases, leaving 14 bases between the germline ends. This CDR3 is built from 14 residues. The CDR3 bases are TGTGCCAGCAGCACACCAGGGACTGGCACTGAAGCTTTCTTT. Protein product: CASSTPGTGTEAFF.

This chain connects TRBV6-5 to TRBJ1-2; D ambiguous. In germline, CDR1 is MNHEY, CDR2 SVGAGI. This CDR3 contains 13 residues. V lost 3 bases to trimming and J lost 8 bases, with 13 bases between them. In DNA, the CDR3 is TGTGCCAGCAGTTATGCGGGTGCGGTAGGCTACACCTTC. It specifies CASSYAGAVGYTF.

For the CDR3, the DNA is TGTGCCAGCAGTTTATCGGACAGGACTTTAGCCAAAAACATTCAGTACTTC. It codes for CASSLSDRTLAKNIQYF. The genes are TRBV28 and TRBJ2-4, with 7 bases that match TRBD1. The V gene end was trimmed by 1 base and the J gene end by 0 bases; junction bases not matched to a gene: 6. The CDR3 totals 17 residues. Germline V gene data show CDR1 as MDHEN and CDR2 as SYDVKM.

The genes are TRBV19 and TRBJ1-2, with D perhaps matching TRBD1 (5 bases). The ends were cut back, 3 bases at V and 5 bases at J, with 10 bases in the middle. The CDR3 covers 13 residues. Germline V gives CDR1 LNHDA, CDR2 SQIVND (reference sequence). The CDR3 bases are TGTGCCAGTAGTATTCGGGGGAAATATGGCTACACCTTC. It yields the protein CASSIRGKYGYTF.

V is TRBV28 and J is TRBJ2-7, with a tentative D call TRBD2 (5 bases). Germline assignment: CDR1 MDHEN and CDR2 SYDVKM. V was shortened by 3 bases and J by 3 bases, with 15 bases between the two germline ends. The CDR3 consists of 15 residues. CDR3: CASSFLPGTIYEQYF. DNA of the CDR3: TGTGCCAGCAGTTTTCTACCGGGAACCATCTACGAGCAGTACTTC.

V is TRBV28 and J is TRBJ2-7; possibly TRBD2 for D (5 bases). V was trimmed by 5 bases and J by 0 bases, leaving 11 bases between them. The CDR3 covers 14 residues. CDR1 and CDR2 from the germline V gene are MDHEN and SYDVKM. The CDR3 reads CASSGGTDSYEQYF. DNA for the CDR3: TGTGCCAGCAGTGGAGGAACAGACTCCTACGAGCAGTACTTC.

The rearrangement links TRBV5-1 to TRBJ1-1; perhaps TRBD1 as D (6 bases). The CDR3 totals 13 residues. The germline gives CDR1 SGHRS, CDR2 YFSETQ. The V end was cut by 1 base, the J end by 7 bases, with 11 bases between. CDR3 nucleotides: TGCGCCAGCAGCTTGACAGGGCCGGTTGAAGCTTTCTTT. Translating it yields CASSLTGPVEAFF.

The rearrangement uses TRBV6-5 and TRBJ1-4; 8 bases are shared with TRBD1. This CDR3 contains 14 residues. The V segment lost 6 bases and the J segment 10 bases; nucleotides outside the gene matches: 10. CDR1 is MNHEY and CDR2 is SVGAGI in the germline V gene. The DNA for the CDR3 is TGTGCCAGCAGACCCGGGACAGGTCAAGGAAAACTGTTTTTT. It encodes CASRPGTGQGKLFF.

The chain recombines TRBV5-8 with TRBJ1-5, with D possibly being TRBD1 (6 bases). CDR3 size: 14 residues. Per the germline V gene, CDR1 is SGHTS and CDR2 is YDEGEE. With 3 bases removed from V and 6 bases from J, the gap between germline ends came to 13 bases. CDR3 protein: CASSYGTKTQPQHF. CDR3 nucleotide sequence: TGTGCCAGCAGCTATGGGACAAAAACTCAGCCCCAGCATTTT.

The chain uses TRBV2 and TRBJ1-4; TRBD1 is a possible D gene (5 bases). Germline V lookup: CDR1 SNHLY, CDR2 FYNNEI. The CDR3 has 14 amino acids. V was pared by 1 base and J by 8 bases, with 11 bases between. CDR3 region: CASSEGGREEKLFF. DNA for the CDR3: TGTGCCAGCAGTGAAGGGGGGAGGGAAGAAAAACTGTTTTTT.

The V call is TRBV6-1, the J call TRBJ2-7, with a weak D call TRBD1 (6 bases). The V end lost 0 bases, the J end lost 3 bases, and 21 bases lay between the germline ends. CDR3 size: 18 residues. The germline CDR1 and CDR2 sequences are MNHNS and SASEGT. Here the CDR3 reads CASSEARAGTLGVYEQYF. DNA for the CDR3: TGTGCCAGCAGTGAAGCCAGGGCCGGGACACTCGGGGTCTACGAGCAGTACTTC.

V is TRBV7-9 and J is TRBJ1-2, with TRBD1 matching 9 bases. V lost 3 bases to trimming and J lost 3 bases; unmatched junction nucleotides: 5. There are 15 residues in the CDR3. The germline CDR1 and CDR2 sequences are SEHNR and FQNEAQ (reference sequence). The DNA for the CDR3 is TGTGCCAGCAGCTTTAGGGACAGGGTGGACTATGGCTACACCTTC. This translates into CASSFRDRVDYGYTF.

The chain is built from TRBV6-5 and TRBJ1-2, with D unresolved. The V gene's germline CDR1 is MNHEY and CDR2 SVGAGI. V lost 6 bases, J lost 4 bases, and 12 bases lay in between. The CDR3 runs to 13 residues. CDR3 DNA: TGTGCCAGCAGCCAACTTCCCTTCTATGGCTACACCTTC. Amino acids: CASSQLPFYGYTF.

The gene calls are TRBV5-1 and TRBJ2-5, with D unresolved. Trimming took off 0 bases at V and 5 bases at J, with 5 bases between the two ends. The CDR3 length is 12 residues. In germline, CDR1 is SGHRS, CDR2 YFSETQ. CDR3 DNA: TGCGCCAGCAGCTTGGGGCTTGAGACCCAGTACTTC. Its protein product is CASSLGLETQYF.

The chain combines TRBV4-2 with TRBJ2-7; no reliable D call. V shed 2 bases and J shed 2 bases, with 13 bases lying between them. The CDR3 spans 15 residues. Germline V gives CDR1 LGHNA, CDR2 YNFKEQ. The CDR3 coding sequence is TGTGCCAGCAGCCAAAATTTGGGCAGTGCCTACGAGCAGTACTTC. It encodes CASSQNLGSAYEQYF.

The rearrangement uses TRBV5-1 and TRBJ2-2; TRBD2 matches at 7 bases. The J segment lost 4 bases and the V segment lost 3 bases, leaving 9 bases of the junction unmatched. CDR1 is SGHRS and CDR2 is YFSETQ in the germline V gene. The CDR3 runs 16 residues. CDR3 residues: CASSSSSGPSTGELFF. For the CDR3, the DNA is TGCGCCAGCAGCTCCTCTAGCGGACCCAGCACCGGGGAGCTGTTTTTT.

The DNA for the CDR3 is TGTGCCAGCAGTCACAGGGGAGGTTACGAAAAACTGTTTTTT. This encodes CASSHRGGYEKLFF. The J gene is TRBJ1-4, the V gene TRBV28; 7 nucleotides align to TRBD1. The CDR3 length is 14 residues. The germline CDR1 and CDR2 sequences are MDHEN and SYDVKM. V lost 5 bases, J lost 8 bases, and 8 bases stayed unmatched. Full variable domain (outside the CDR3, taken from reference TRBV28 and TRBJ1-4): DVKVTQSSRYLVKRTGEKVFLECVQDMDHENMFWYRQDPGLGLRLIYFSYDVKMKEKGDIPEGYSVSREKKERFSLILESASTNQTSMYLCASSHRGGYEKLFFGSGTQLSVL.

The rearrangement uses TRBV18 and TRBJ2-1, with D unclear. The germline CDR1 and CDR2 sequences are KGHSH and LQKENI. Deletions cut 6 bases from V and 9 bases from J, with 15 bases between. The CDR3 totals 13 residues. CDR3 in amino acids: CASSPRSRTEQFF. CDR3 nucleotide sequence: TGTGCCAGCTCCCCTCGGAGTCGTACTGAGCAGTTCTTC. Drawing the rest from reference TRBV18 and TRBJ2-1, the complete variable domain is NAGVMQNPRHLVRRRGQEARLRCSPMKGHSHVYWYRQLPEEGLKFMVYLQKENIIDESGMPKERFSAEFPKEGPSILRIQQVVRGDSAAYFCASSPRSRTEQFFGPGTRLTVL.

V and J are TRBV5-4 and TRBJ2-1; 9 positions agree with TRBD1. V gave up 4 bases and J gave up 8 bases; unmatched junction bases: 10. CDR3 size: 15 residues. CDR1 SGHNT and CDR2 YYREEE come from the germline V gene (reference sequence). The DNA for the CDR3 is TGTGCCAGCAGCCCTGACAGGGGGGTGCGATATGAGCAGTTCTTC. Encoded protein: CASSPDRGVRYEQFF.

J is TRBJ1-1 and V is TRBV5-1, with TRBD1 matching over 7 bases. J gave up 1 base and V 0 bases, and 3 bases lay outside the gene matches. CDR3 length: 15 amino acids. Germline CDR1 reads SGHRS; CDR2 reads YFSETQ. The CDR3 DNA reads TGCGCCAGCAGCTTGGACAGGGGTGGGAACACTGAAGCTTTCTTT. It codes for CASSLDRGGNTEAFF.